The clone carrying this T cell receptor beta chain occurred a few times. The data originate from a study of T-cell reconstitution after alpha-beta-depleted transplantation in children. The library targeted TCRbeta and was prepared with unique molecular identifiers. One entry per CDR3 protein results from TCRdb running MiXCR on the PCR reads. The sample has some 550,000 distinct CDR3 sequences, around 23% seen once. The source material was PBMCs, mostly from graft donor cells, sampled 360 days after TCRalphabeta/CD19-depleted stem cell transplant. The sequence was obtained from a boy under two years old who had a stem cell transplant for acute myeloid leukemia, so the T cells may come from the graft donor.

The CDR3 DNA follows: TGCAGTGCTAGCATCTTCGGGACAGCCCCCAATGAGCAGTTCTTC. This encodes CSASIFGTAPNEQFF. The chain couples TRBV20-1 to TRBJ2-1; 7 bases map to TRBD1. The germline gives CDR1 DFQATT, CDR2 SNEGSKA (reference sequence). V trimming: 3 bases; J trimming: 6 bases; junction bases outside the gene matches: 11. The CDR3 runs 15 residues.